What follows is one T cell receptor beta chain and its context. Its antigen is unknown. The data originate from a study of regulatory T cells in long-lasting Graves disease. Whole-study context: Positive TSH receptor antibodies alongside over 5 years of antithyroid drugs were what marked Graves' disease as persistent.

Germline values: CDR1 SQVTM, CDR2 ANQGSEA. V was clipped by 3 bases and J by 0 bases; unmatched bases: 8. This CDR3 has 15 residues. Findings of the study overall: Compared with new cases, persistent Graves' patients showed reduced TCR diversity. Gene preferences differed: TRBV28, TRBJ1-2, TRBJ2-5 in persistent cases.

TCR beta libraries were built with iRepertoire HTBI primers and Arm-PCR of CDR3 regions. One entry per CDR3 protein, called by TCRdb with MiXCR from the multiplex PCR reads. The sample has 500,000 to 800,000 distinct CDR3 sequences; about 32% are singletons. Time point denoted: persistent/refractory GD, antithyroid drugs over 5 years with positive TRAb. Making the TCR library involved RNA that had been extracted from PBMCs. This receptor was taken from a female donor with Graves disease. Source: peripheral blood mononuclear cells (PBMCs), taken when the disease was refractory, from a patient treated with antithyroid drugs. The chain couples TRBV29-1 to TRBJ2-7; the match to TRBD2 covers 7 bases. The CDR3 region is CSVDLAGRSSYEQYF. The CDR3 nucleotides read TGCAGCGTTGATCTAGCCGGGAGGAGCTCCTACGAGCAGTACTTC.